A single sample gave rise to the 25 T cell receptor beta chains below, sequenced in a study of blood T cell repertoires in COVID-19 (dated by TCRdb to 2020 to 2021). The library relied on the immunoSEQ multiplex PCR assay. Entries here come from immuneACCESS through TCRdb and include only in-frame sequences with V and J called. Some clones fail to appear in such tables; in the studies checked, an unresolved V gene covers under half of the shortfall, and the cause of the remainder is unknown. Recorded for this sample are about 170,000 clones; roughly 84% of them occurred a single time. The ten top clones hold approximately 10% of the sample. The sample consisted of peripheral blood. All receptors come from a man in his 70s with active or convalescent COVID-19.

The chain uses TRBV5-1 and TRBJ2-5; 7 nucleotides line up with TRBD1. Looked up from germline, CDR1 is SGHRS and CDR2 is YFSETQ. CDR3 length: 14 amino acids. Germline trimming cut 5 bases from V and 1 base from J; bases unmatched to any gene: 5. The CDR3 loop reads CASSSGQVQETQYF. The CDR3 DNA reads as TGCGCCAGCAGTTCCGGACAGGTCCAAGAGACCCAGTACTTC.

The V call is TRBV6-5, the J call TRBJ1-4; D is perhaps TRBD1 (5 bases). Germline loops: CDR1 MNHEY, CDR2 SVGAGI. Trimming cost V 6 bases and J 8 bases, with 10 bases left between them. This CDR3 comprises 12 residues. CDR3 bases: TGTGCCAGCAGAGCAGGGAACGAAAAACTGTTTTTT. As protein: CASRAGNEKLFF.

The chain recombines TRBV28 with TRBJ2-3; TRBD2 agrees at 7 bases. The CDR3 consists of 12 residues. V lost 2 bases and J lost 9; bases outside the gene matches: 2. Germline CDR1 MDHEN, CDR2 SYDVKM. As DNA, the CDR3 is TGTGCCAGCAGTTTACTAGCGGAGACGCAGTATTTT. Translated: CASSLLAETQYF.

The chain carries TRBV19 and TRBJ2-7; 7 nucleotides match TRBD1. Germline lookup yields CDR1 LNHDA and CDR2 SQIVND (reference sequence). There are 13 residues in the CDR3. J was trimmed by 7 bases and V by 2 bases; bases with no gene match: 5. In DNA form, the CDR3 reads TGTGCCAGTAGTATACGACCAGGGGGAGAGCAGTACTTC. Protein: CASSIRPGGEQYF.

V usage is TRBV30 and J usage is TRBJ2-5; tentatively, D is TRBD2 (6 bases). Per germline, CDR1 GTSNPN and CDR2 SVGIG (reference sequence). Trimming cost V 1 base and J 5 bases, with 11 bases left between them. The CDR3 is 13 residues long. CDR3 sequence reads: CAWSETSRETQYF. CDR3 coding DNA: TGTGCCTGGAGTGAAACTAGCCGCGAGACCCAGTACTTC.

The V gene is TRBV6-5, the J gene TRBJ1-1; 7 nucleotides align to TRBD1. This CDR3 spans 11 amino acids. Per the germline V gene, CDR1 is MNHEY and CDR2 is SVGAGI. Unmatched junction bases numbered 8, after V lost 7 bases and J lost 12 bases. The CDR3 spells CASTEGALSFF. The CDR3 coding sequence is TGTGCCAGCACCGAGGGGGCCTTGTCTTTCTTT.

A word on this clone: Distinct nucleotide sequences in the sample also encode this CDR3. The chain joins TRBV5-1 to TRBJ2-5; 12 nucleotides agree with TRBD1. V lost 4 bases, J lost 5 bases, and 3 bases stayed unmatched. Germline V gene sequence: CDR1 SGHRS, CDR2 YFSETQ. The length of the CDR3 is 14 residues. CDR3 sequence: CASSGDRGQETQYF. The CDR3 DNA sequence: TGCGCCAGCAGCGGGGACAGGGGGCAGGAGACCCAGTACTTC.

For the CDR3, the DNA is TGTGCCAGCAGCTCAACAGGGGGCAGCAATCAGCCCCAGCATTTT. Protein sequence: CASSSTGGSNQPQHF. V gene TRBV7-9 combines with J gene TRBJ1-5; TRBD1 agrees at 9 bases. The junction had 2 bases not matched to a gene; V was cut back by 4 bases and J by 1 base. CDR1 is SEHNR, CDR2 FQNEAQ, per germline (reference sequence). This CDR3 contains 15 residues.

This chain joins TRBV29-1 and TRBJ1-5; 10 nucleotides agree with TRBD1. Germline loops: CDR1 SQVTM, CDR2 ANQGSEA. The CDR3 contains 15 residues. The J segment lost 4 bases and the V segment lost 6 bases, leaving 9 bases of the junction unmatched. The CDR3, as DNA: TGCAGCGTATCCGGACAGGGGGGATTGAATCAGCCCCAGCATTTT. Translation: CSVSGQGGLNQPQHF.

This clone was seen more than once but under ten times. J is TRBJ1-5 and V is TRBV7-9; D unclear. There are 12 residues in the CDR3. V was shortened by 1 base and J by 9 bases, with 7 bases between the two germline ends. Germline CDR1 reads SEHNR; CDR2 reads FQNEAQ (reference sequence). The CDR3 protein is CASSLEERPQHF. Written as DNA, the CDR3 is TGTGCCAGCAGCTTAGAGGAGCGGCCCCAGCATTTT.

This clone was counted a few times. One end of the junction varies from germline; a read error may be responsible. The chain links TRBV12-3 or TRBV12-4 to TRBJ1-5; 7 bases agree with TRBD1. The CDR3 is 13 amino acids. The CDR3 bases are TGTGCCAGCAGTACAAACCGGGACAGTAGAGCGAATTTT. This encodes CASSTNRDSRANF.

This chain uses TRBV6-2 or TRBV6-3 with TRBJ1-3; possible D gene TRBD1, 5 bases. The ends were cut back, 2 bases at V and 0 bases at J, with 11 bases in the middle. The CDR3 totals 16 residues. CDR1 is MNHEY, CDR2 SVGEGT, per germline. The CDR3 DNA reads TGTGCCAGCAGTTACGTCGCCAGGGCCTCTGGAAACACCATATATTTT. Translation: CASSYVARASGNTIYF.

The genes are TRBV10-3 and TRBJ1-5, with 10 bases identical to TRBD1. The CDR3 covers 15 residues. J gave up 2 bases and V 6 bases, and 4 bases lay outside the gene matches. In germline, CDR1 is ENHRY, CDR2 SYGVKD. The CDR3 region has the DNA TGTGCCATCAGACCCGGGACAGGGGGCAATCAGCCCCAGCATTTT. Encoded protein: CAIRPGTGGNQPQHF.

The chain links TRBV24-1 to TRBJ2-1; 8 positions agree with TRBD2. Trimming removed 1 base from V and 2 bases from J; junction bases left unmatched: 6. The CDR3 is 17 amino acids. Germline V gene lookup returns CDR1 KGHDR and CDR2 SFDVKD. Here the CDR3 DNA reads TGTGCCACCAGTGATTTCCCGGGGGGGGAGGCCTACAATGAGCAGTTCTTC. This translates into CATSDFPGGEAYNEQFF.

The chain combines TRBV7-6 with TRBJ2-5; 7 nucleotides align to TRBD2. In germline, CDR1 is SGHVS, CDR2 FNYEAQ. CDR3 length: 15 residues. V lost 1 base to trimming and J lost 5 bases; unmatched junction nucleotides: 7. CDR3 region: CASSLVGPAGETQYF. The CDR3 DNA reads TGTGCCAGCAGCTTAGTCGGGCCAGCGGGGGAGACCCAGTACTTC.

The chain has TRBV20-1 and TRBJ2-2, with D possibly matching TRBD2 (5 bases). Trimming removed 3 bases at V and 4 bases at J, with 12 bases between. The CDR3 sequence is 14 residues long. Germline V CDR1 and CDR2: DFQATT, SNEGSKA (reference sequence). CDR3 region: CSASKSSGTGELFF. In DNA, the CDR3 is TGCAGTGCTAGTAAATCCAGCGGCACCGGGGAGCTGTTTTTT.

This clone was seen a few times. As DNA, the CDR3 is TGTGCCAGTAGTATTTGGAGCACCGGGGAGCTGTTTTTT. Its protein is CASSIWSTGELFF. The rearrangement links TRBV19 to TRBJ2-2; D unclear. The CDR3 is 13 residues long. The germline gives CDR1 LNHDA, CDR2 SQIVND (reference sequence). Trimming pared 3 bases from V and 4 bases from J, leaving 6 bases between.

This clone was detected once. The genes are TRBV10-1 and TRBJ2-3; 8 bases fit TRBD2. This CDR3 is built from 16 residues. The V gene's germline CDR1 is WNHNN and CDR2 SYGVQD (reference sequence). The junction had 10 bases not matched to a gene; V was cut back by 2 bases and J by 6 bases. Here the CDR3 reads CASSELRGAPVDTQYF. The CDR3, as DNA: TGCGCCAGCAGTGAGCTGCGGGGGGCCCCTGTGGATACGCAGTATTTT.

This chain links TRBV29-1 with TRBJ2-1; 10 bases are shared with TRBD2. Germline CDR1 and CDR2: SQVTM and ANQGSEA. After removal of 0 bases from V and 3 bases from J, the junction contained 11 bases not matched to a gene. This CDR3 contains 18 residues. The CDR3 region is CSVEEGASGSPYYNEQFF. The DNA for the CDR3 is TGCAGCGTTGAAGAAGGGGCTAGCGGGAGCCCCTACTACAATGAGCAGTTCTTC.

V and J are TRBV7-9 and TRBJ1-3; D is perhaps TRBD1 (6 bases). CDR3 length equals 14 residues. Trimming cost V 11 bases and J 4 bases, with 18 bases left between them. Germline V gives CDR1 SEHNR, CDR2 FQNEAQ (reference sequence). CDR3 region: CALRSQGKGNTIYF. The CDR3 DNA sequence: TGTGCCCTCCGTAGCCAGGGGAAAGGAAACACCATATATTTT.

CDR3 region: CASSLISGSSNEQFF. As DNA, the CDR3 is TGTGCCAGCAGCTTGATTAGCGGGAGTTCCAATGAGCAGTTCTTC. The gene calls are TRBV5-5 and TRBJ2-1, with TRBD2 matching 9 bases. This CDR3 contains 15 residues. V shed 1 base, J shed 6 bases, and the junction held 5 bases outside the gene matches. Per the germline V gene, CDR1 is SGHKS and CDR2 is YYEKEE (reference sequence).

This clone was observed a single time. The chain recombines TRBV5-1 with TRBJ1-5; 7 nucleotides align to TRBD1. Germline assignment: CDR1 SGHRS and CDR2 YFSETQ. The ends lost 0 bases at V and 0 bases at J; junction bases unmatched: 9. CDR3 length: 18 amino acids. This CDR3 reads CASSLALGQVHSNQPQHF. CDR3 coding DNA: TGCGCCAGCAGCTTGGCCCTCGGACAGGTCCATAGCAATCAGCCCCAGCATTTT.

This chain joins TRBV28 and TRBJ2-7; D ambiguous. The germline V gene has CDR1 MDHEN and CDR2 SYDVKM. V was clipped by 5 bases and J by 6 bases, with 11 bases between them. There are 12 residues in the CDR3. The CDR3 DNA reads as TGTGCCAGCAGTCCCCCCCGCGGCGAGCAGTACTTC. This sequence encodes CASSPPRGEQYF.

The chain joins TRBV6-1 to TRBJ2-5; 8 bases map to TRBD2. Losses at the gene ends were 3 bases for V and 6 bases for J; bases not matched to a gene: 15. The CDR3 covers 17 residues. Germline V lookup: CDR1 MNHNS, CDR2 SASEGT. The DNA for the CDR3 is TGTGCCAGCAGTGAGAGGAGTTGGGGACTAGTCCGCAAGACCCAGTACTTC. This translates into CASSERSWGLVRKTQYF.

The rearrangement links TRBV5-6 to TRBJ1-6, with 8 bases aligning to TRBD1. The V segment lost 2 bases and the J segment 10 bases; nucleotides outside the gene matches: 8. This CDR3 has 15 amino acids. Germline V lookup: CDR1 SGHDT, CDR2 YYEEEE. This CDR3 is CASSLPGQVPSPLHF. The CDR3 DNA sequence: TGTGCCAGCAGCTTACCGGGACAGGTTCCATCACCCCTCCACTTT.